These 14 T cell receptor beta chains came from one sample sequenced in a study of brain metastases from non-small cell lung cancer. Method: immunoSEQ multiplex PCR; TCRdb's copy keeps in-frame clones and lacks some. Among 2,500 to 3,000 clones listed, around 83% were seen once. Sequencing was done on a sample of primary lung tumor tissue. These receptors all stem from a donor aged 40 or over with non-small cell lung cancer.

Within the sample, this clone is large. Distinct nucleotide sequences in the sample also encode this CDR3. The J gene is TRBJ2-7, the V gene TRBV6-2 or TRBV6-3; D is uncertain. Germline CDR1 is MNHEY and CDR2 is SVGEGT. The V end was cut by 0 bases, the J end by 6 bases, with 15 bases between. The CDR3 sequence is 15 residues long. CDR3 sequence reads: CASSYSSVTASEQYF. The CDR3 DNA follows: TGTGCCAGCAGTTACTCGTCCGTGACTGCCTCCGAGCAGTACTTC.

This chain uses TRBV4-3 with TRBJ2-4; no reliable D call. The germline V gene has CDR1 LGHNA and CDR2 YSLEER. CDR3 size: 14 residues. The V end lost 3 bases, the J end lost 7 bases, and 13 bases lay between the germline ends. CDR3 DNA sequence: TGCGCCAGCAGCCATGTTGGAAGTTCGAACATTCAGTACTTC. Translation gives CASSHVGSSNIQYF.

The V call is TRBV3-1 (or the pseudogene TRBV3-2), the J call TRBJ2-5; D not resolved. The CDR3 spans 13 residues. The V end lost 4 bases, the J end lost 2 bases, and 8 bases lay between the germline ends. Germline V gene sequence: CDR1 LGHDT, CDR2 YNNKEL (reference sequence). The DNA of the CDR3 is TGTGCCAGCAGCCGCGAGCCTCAAGAGACCCAGTACTTC. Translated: CASSREPQETQYF.

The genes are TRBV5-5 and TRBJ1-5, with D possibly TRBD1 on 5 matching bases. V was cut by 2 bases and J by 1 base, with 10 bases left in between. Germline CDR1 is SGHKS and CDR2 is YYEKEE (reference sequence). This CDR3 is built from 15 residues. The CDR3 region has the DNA TGTGCCAGCAGCTTATGGGGGAAGAGCAATCAGCCCCAGCATTTT. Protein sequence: CASSLWGKSNQPQHF.

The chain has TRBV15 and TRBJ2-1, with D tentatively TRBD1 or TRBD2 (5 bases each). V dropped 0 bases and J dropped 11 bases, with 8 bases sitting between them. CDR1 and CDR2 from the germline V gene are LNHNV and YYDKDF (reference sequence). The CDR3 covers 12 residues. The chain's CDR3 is CATSRDGDQQFF. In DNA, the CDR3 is TGTGCCACCAGCAGAGATGGGGACCAGCAGTTCTTC. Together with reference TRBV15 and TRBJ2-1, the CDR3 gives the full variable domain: DAMVIQNPRYQVTQFGKPVTLSCSQTLNHNVMYWYQQKSSQAPKLLFHYYDKDFNNEADTPDNFQSRRPNTSFCFLDIRSPGLGDTAMYLCATSRDGDQQFFGPGTRLTVL.

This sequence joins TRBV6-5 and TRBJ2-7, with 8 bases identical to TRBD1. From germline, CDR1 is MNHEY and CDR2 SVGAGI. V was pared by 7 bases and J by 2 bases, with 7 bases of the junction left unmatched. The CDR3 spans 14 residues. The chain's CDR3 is CASMGRGQAYEQYF. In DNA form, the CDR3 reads TGTGCCAGCATGGGTAGGGGACAGGCCTACGAGCAGTACTTC.

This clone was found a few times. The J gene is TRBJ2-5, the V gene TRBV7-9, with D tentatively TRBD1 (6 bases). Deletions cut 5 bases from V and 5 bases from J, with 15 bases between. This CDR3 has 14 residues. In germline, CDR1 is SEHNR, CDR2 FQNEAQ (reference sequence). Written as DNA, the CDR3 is TGTGCCAGCAGCGAGACGACAGGTGGGGAGACCCAGTACTTC. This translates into CASSETTGGETQYF.

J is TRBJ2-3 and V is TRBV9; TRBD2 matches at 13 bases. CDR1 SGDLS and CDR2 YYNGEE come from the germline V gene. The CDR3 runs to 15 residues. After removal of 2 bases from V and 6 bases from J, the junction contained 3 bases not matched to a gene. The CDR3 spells CASSVTGLAGDTQYF. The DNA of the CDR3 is TGTGCCAGCAGCGTGACGGGACTAGCGGGGGATACGCAGTATTTT. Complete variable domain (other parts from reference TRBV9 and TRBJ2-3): DSGVTQTPKHLITATGQRVTLRCSPRSGDLSVYWYQQSLDQGLQFLIQYYNGEERAKGNILERFSAQQFPDLHSELNLSSLELGDSALYFCASSVTGLAGDTQYFGPGTRLTVL.

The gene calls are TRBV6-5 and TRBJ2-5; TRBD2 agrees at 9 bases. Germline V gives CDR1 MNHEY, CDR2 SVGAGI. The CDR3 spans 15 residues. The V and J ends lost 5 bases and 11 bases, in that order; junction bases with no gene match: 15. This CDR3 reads CASSNKIGTSPHQYF. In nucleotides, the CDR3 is TGTGCCAGCAGTAACAAAATCGGGACTAGCCCTCATCAGTACTTC.

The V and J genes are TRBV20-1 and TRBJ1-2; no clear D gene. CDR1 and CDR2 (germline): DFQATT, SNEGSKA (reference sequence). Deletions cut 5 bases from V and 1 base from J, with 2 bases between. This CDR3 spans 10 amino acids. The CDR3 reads CSAFNYGYTF. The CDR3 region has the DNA TGCAGTGCTTTTAACTATGGCTACACCTTC.

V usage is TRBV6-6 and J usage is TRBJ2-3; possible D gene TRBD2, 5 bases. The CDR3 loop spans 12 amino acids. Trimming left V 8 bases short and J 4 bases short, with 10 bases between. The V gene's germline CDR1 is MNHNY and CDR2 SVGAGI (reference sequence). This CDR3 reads CASQTMADTQYF. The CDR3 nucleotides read TGTGCCAGCCAGACTATGGCAGATACGCAGTATTTT.

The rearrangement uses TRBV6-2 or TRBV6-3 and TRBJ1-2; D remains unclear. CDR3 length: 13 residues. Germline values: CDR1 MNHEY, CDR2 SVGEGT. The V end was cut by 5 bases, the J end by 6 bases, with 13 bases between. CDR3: CASSPTWEDGYTF. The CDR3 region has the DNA TGTGCCAGCAGTCCCACGTGGGAGGATGGCTACACCTTC.

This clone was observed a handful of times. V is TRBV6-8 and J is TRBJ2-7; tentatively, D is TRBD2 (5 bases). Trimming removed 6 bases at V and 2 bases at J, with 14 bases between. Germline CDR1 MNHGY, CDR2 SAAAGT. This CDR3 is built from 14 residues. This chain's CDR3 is CASSRRLPPYEQYF. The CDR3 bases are TGTGCCAGCAGCCGGAGACTACCACCCTACGAGCAGTACTTC.

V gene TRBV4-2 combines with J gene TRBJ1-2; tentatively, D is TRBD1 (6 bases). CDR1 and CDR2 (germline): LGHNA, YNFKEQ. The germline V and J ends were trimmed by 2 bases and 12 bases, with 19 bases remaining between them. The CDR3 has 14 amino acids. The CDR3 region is CASSQLGTNVWNTF. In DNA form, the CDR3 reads TGTGCCAGCAGCCAACTCGGGACAAACGTCTGGAACACCTTC.